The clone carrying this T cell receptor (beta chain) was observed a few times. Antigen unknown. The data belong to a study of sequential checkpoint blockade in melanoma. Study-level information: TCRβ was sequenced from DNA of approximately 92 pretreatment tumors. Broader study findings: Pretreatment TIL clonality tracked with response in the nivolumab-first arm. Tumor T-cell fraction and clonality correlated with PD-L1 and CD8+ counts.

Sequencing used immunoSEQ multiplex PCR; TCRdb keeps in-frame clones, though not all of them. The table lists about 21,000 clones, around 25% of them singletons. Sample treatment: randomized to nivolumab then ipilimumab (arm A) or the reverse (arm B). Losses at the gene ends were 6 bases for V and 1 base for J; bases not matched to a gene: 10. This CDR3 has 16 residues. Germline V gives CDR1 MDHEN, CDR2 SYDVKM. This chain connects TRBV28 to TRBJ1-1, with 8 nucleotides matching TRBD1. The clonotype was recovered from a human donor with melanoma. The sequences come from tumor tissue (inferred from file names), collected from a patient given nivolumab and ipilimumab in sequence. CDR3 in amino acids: CASSLRDRGPNTEAFF. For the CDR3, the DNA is TGTGCCAGCAGCCTCCGAGACAGGGGACCGAACACTGAAGCTTTCTTT.